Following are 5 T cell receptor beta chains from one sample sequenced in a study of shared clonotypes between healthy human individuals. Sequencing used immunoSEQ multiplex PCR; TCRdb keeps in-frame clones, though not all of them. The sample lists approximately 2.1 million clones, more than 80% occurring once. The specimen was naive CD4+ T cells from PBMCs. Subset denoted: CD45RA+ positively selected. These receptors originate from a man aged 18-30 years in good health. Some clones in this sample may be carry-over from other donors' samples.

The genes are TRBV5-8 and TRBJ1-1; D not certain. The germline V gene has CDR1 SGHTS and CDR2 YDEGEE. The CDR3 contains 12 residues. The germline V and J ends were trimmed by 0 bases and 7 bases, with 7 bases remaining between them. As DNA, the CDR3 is TGTGCCAGCAGCTTGGAGGCGTATGAAGCTTTCTTT. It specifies CASSLEAYEAFF.

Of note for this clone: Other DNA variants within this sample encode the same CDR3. CDR3 DNA: TGTGCCAGCAGAACGGACAGGGCGACCTACGAGCAGTACTTC. Encoded protein: CASRTDRATYEQYF. This rearrangement joins TRBV6-5 to TRBJ2-7, with TRBD1 matching 8 bases. This CDR3 spans 14 amino acids. Germline CDR1 MNHEY, CDR2 SVGAGI. V gave up 6 bases and J gave up 2 bases; unmatched junction bases: 6.

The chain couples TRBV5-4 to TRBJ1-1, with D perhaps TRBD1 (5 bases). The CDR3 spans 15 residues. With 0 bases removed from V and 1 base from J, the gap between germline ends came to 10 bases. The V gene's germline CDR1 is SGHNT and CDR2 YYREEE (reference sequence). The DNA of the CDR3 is TGTGCCAGCAGCTTGGTAGGGACTCGGAACACTGAAGCTTTCTTT. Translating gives CASSLVGTRNTEAFF. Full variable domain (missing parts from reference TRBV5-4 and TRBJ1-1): ETGVTQSPTHLIKTRGQQVTLRCSSQSGHNTVSWYQQALGQGPQFIFQYYREEENGRGNFPPRFSGLQFPNYSSELNVNALELDDSALYLCASSLVGTRNTEAFFGQGTRLTVV.

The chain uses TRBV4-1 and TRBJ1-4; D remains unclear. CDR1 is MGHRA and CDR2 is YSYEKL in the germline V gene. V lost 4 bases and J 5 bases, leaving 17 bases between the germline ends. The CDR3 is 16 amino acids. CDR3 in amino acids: CASSLGIWTVNEKLFF. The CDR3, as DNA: TGCGCCAGCAGCCTAGGAATCTGGACTGTGAATGAAAAACTGTTTTTT.

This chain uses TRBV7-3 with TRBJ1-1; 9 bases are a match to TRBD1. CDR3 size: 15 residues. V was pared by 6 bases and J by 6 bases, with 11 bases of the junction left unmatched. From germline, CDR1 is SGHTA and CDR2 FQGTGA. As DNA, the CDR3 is TGTGCCAGCAGTCGAACGGGACAGGGTCCTGCTGAAGCTTTCTTT. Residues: CASSRTGQGPAEAFF.